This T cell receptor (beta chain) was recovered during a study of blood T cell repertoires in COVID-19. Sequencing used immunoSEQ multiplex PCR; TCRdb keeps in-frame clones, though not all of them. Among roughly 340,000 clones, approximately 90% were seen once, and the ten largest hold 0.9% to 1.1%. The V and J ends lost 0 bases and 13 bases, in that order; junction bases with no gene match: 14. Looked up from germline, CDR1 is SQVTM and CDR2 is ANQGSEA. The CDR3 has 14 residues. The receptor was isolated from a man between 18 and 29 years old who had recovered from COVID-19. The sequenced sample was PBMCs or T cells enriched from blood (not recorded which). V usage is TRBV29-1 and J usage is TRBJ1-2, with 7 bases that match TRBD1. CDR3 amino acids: CSVEDETRTGPVTF. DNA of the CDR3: TGCAGCGTTGAAGATGAGACCCGGACAGGTCCCGTCACCTTC. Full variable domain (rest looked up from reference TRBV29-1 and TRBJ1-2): SAVISQKPSRDICQRGTSLTIQCQVDSQVTMMFWYRQQPGQSLTLIATANQGSEATYESGFVIDKFPISRPNLTFSTLTVSNMSPEDSSIYLCSVEDETRTGPVTFGSGTRLTVV.